The rows below give T cell receptor beta chains drawn from one sample of a study of blood T cell repertoires in COVID-19. Sequencing used immunoSEQ multiplex PCR; TCRdb keeps in-frame clones, though not all of them. The profile shows hundreds of thousands of clones, about 90% of them singletons. The specimen was peripheral blood. These receptors came from a man at least 80 years old with acute or convalescent COVID-19. The CDR3 runs from the conserved cysteine through the conserved F or W. A D gene is named only where the DNA matches it firmly. Expanded clones are given a class, and other clones once, few, many or no size at all.

j_gene | d_gene | abundance | v_gene | CDR3aa | CDR3nt
TRBJ1-3 | . | . | TRBV4-3 | CASSQDLTGSSGNTIYF | TGCGCCAGCAGCCAAGATCTAACAGGAAGCTCTGGAAACACCATATATTTT
TRBJ1-1 | . | . | TRBV6-6 | CASSYSPGNEAFF | TGTGCCAGCAGTTACTCGCCAGGGAATGAAGCTTTCTTT
TRBJ2-3 | TRBD2 | many | TRBV28 | CASSPHGLAGVYTDTQYF | TGTGCCAGCAGCCCCCATGGCCTAGCGGGAGTCTACACAGATACGCAGTATTTT
TRBJ2-7 | . | . | TRBV7-2 | CASSLAGVSYEQYF | TGTGCCAGCAGCTTAGCGGGAGTTTCCTACGAGCAGTACTTC
TRBJ2-1 | TRBD2 | once | TRBV7-6 | CASSLIFAGESYNEQFF | TGTGCCAGCAGCTTAATCTTTGCGGGGGAATCCTACAATGAGCAGTTCTTC
TRBJ2-2 | TRBD1 | once | TRBV11-2 | CASSPRQGPNTGELFF | TGTGCCAGCAGCCCAAGACAGGGCCCAAACACCGGGGAGCTGTTTTTT
TRBJ2-1 | TRBD2 | . | TRBV4-1 | CASSQGLADLNEQFF | TGCGCCAGCAGCCAGGGACTAGCGGACCTAAATGAGCAGTTCTTC
TRBJ1-1 | TRBD1 | . | TRBV7-3 | CASSRQGMNTEAFF | TGTGCCAGCAGCCGACAGGGGATGAACACTGAAGCTTTCTTT
TRBJ2-3 | TRBD2 | . | TRBV7-3 | CASSQGLAGGGTDTQYF | TGTGCCAGCAGCCAGGGACTAGCGGGAGGAGGGACAGATACGCAGTATTTT
TRBJ2-7 | TRBD1 | . | TRBV4-2 | CASSQDWGQGIRQYF | TGTGCCAGCAGCCAAGACTGGGGACAGGGAATCCGGCAGTACTTC
TRBJ1-1 | . | . | TRBV7-9 | CASSLAGGFRSTEAFF | TGTGCCAGCAGCTTAGCAGGAGGGTTCCGAAGCACTGAAGCTTTCTTT